This T cell receptor (beta chain) appears in the sequencing data of a study of cytomegalovirus exposure and HLA in healthy donors. Whole-study results and caveats: TCR beta chains numbering some 160 were designated cytomegalovirus-associated.

In the PCR, 60 Vbeta and 13 Jbeta primers were used. Method: immunoSEQ multiplex PCR; TCRdb's copy keeps in-frame clones and lacks some. The table records 90,000 to 140,000 clones, roughly 13% of them present only once. This clone has at least ten counts. Its target is unknown. CDR1 is LNHNV, CDR2 YYDKDF, per germline (reference sequence). V gave up 1 base and J gave up 1 base, with 7 bases separating them. CDR3 length: 14 amino acids. The chain joins TRBV15 to TRBJ1-2; D possibly corresponds to TRBD1 (5 bases). The receptor was isolated from a man aged 35 to 55 in good health and CMV-seropositive. Sequencing was done on a sample of PBMCs. CDR3 amino acids: CATSRAGFNYGYTF. CDR3 bases: TGTGCCACCAGCAGAGCAGGGTTTAACTATGGCTACACCTTC.